The rows below give T cell receptor beta chains drawn from one sample of a study of CD8 T cells in Susac syndrome. MiXCR, run by TCRdb on the immunoSEQ multiplex PCR reads, gives a single entry per CDR3 protein. The data contain under 200,000 distinct CDR3 sequences, around 94% of them singletons. The source material was CD4+ T cells from PBMCs. The receptors stem from a human donor in good health. Each CDR3 is given with its conserved first and last residue. A D gene is named only where the DNA matches it firmly. Clone size appears in some rows only: once, few, many, or a class for an expanded clone.

>TRBJ1-2|14|-|-|TRBV7-9
TGTGCCAGCAGCGCTCAGCAGGCTAACTATGGCTACACCTTC
CASSAQQANYGYTF
>TRBJ2-5|16|-|-|TRBV7-2
TGTGCCAGCAGCTTAGGAGGGGGGGCCTTCAGAGAGACCCAGTACTTC
CASSLGGGAFRETQYF
>TRBJ2-7|14|-|-|TRBV14
TGTGCCAGCAGCCAAGATGCCGTGACCTACGAGCAGTACTTC
CASSQDAVTYEQYF
>TRBJ2-3|15|TRBD2|-|TRBV3-1
TGTGCCAGCAGCCAGTTGCGGGGGTTAACAGATACGCAGTATTTT
CASSQLRGLTDTQYF
>TRBJ2-3|12|TRBD2|-|TRBV29-1
TGCAGCGGGAGGGAGGGGACCGATACGCAGTATTTT
CSGREGTDTQYF
>TRBJ2-7|14|TRBD2|few|TRBV12-3/TRBV12-4
TGTGCCAGCAGCTCAGCGGGGGCATCCTACGAGCAGTACTTC
CASSSAGASYEQYF
>TRBJ2-4|14|TRBD1|-|TRBV18
TGTGCCAGCTCACCACCGATGGACAGGAACATTCAGTACTTC
CASSPPMDRNIQYF
>TRBJ1-6|15|-|-|TRBV9
TGTGCCAGCAGCCCACGCGGGGGCGGGAATTCACCCCTCCACTTT
CASSPRGGGNSPLHF
>TRBJ1-1|16|-|-|TRBV7-3
TGTGCCAGCAGCTTCCGGGCCCCGCCATTCGGGTCTGAAGCTTTCTTT
CASSFRAPPFGSEAFF
>TRBJ2-5|15|TRBD2|-|TRBV7-2
TGTGCCAGCAGCTTAAACGGGGGGGCAGGAGAGACCCAGTACTTC
CASSLNGGAGETQYF
>TRBJ2-3|13|-|-|TRBV5-4
TGTGCCAGCAGCTTGAAGGGCACAGATACGCAGTATTTT
CASSLKGTDTQYF
>TRBJ2-7|15|-|-|TRBV14
TGTGCCAGCAGCCTCCGAGGAGCGGTCTCCTACGAGCAGTACTTC
CASSLRGAVSYEQYF
>TRBJ2-7|12|-|-|TRBV29-1
TGCAGCGGATGGGACCGCTCGACCGAGCAGTACTTC
CSGWDRSTEQYF
>TRBJ2-2|15|-|-|TRBV7-2
TGTGCCAGCAGCTTATCCCAGACGAACACCGGGGAGCTGTTTTTT
CASSLSQTNTGELFF
>TRBJ1-4|14|TRBD1|-|TRBV29-1
TGCAGCGTCCCCGATGGGACAGCGAATGAAAAACTGTTTTTT
CSVPDGTANEKLFF
>TRBJ2-3|14|-|once|TRBV7-2
TGTGCCAGCAGCTTAAACGTAGCGACAGATACGCAGTATTTT
CASSLNVATDTQYF
>TRBJ2-1|16|TRBD1|-|TRBV28
TGTGCCAGCAGTAGGACAGGGGTTTCGAGCGGGAATGAGCAGTTCTTC
CASSRTGVSSGNEQFF
>TRBJ1-4|13|-|once|TRBV30
TGTGCCTGGAGTCTGGGGGGAAATGAAAAACTGTTTTTT
CAWSLGGNEKLFF
>TRBJ2-7|13|-|-|TRBV14
TGTGCCAGCAACCACGGGGCGGCAGGGCGTCAGTACTTC
CASNHGAAGRQYF
>TRBJ2-2|13|-|-|TRBV30
TGTGCCTGGAGTGCCAACTCCCCCGGGGAGCTGTTTTTT
CAWSANSPGELFF
>TRBJ2-7|13|-|-|TRBV2
TGTGCCAGCAGTCTGGACCCTGGCGGGGAGCAGTACTTC
CASSLDPGGEQYF
>TRBJ1-2|16|TRBD1|-|TRBV15
TGTGCCACCAGCAGGGGGGCGGAACAGGGGGCGCGGGGCTACACCTTC
CATSRGAEQGARGYTF
>TRBJ2-5|14|TRBD2|-|TRBV20-1
TGCAGTGCTAGAGTGGCTAGCGGGGCCGAGACCCAGTACTTC
CSARVASGAETQYF
>TRBJ1-1|11|-|-|TRBV3-1
TGTGCCAGCTACGGGATCACTGAAGCTTTCTTT
CASYGITEAFF
>TRBJ2-2|16|TRBD1|-|TRBV2
TGTGCCAGCAGTATCGAGGGGGCCGGGAACACCGGGGAGCTGTTTTTT
CASSIEGAGNTGELFF
>TRBJ2-7|13|-|-|TRBV7-9
TGTGCCAGCAGCTTGAGACAGTTGGACGAGCAGTACTTC
CASSLRQLDEQYF